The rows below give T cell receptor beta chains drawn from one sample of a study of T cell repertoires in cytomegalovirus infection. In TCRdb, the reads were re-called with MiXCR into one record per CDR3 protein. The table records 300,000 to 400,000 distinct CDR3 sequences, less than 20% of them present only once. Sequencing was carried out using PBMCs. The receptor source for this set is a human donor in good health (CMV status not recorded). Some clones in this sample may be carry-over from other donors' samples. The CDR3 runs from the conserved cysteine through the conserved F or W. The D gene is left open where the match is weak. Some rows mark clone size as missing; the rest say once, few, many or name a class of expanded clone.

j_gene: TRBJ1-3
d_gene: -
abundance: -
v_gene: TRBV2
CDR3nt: TGTGCCAGCACGCAGGTCATCGGAAACACCATATATTTT
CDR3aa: CASTQVIGNTIYF

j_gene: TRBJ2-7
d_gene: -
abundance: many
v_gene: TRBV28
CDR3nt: TGTGCCAGCAGTGGGACGGATGAATACGAGCAGTACTTC
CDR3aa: CASSGTDEYEQYF

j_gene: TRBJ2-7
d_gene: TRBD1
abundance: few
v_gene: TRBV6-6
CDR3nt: TGTGCCAGCAGACCAGGGACAGGGGCCTACGAGCAGTACTTC
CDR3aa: CASRPGTGAYEQYF

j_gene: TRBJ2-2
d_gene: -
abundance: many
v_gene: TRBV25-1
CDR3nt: TGTGCCAGCAGTGAGCGGACAGTAAACACCGGGGAGCTGTTTTTT
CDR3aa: CASSERTVNTGELFF

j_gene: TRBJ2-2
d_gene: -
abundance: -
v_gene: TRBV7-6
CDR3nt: TGTGCCAGCAGCTTAGCGGGTTTTTATAACACCGGGGAGCTGTTTTTT
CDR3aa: CASSLAGFYNTGELFF

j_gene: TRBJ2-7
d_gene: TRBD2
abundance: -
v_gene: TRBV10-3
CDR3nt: TGTGCCATCAAACTAAGCGGGGGAGCCTACGAGCAGTACTTC
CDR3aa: CAIKLSGGAYEQYF

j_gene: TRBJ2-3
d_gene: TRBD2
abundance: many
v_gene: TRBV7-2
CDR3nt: TGTGCCAGCAGCCCTGGACTAGCGCGAACAGATACGCAGTATTTT
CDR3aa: CASSPGLARTDTQYF

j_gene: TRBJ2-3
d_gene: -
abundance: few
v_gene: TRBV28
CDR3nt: TGTGCCAGCAGTTTAAATTCCTCTCCTAGCACAGATACGCAGTATTTT
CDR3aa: CASSLNSSPSTDTQYF

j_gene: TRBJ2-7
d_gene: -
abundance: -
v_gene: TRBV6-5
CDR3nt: TGTGCCAGCAGTTACGGGGGAACAGAGTACTTC
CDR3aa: CASSYGGTEYF

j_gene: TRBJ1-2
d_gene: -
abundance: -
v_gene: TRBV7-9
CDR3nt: TGTGCCAGCACCTTAACAACCGGAGGCTATGGCTACACCTTC
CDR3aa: CASTLTTGGYGYTF

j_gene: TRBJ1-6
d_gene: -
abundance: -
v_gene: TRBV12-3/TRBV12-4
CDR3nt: TGTGCCAGCAGTCCCCAGGGGATTGGGTCACCCCTCCACTTT
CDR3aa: CASSPQGIGSPLHF

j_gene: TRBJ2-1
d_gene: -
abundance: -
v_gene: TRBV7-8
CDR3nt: TGTGCCAGCAGCTTACGGTGGGCGGGATATAACTCCTACAATGAGCAGTTCTTC
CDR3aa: CASSLRWAGYNSYNEQFF